This entry concerns a single TCR beta chain. V shed 3 bases and J shed 0 bases, with 13 bases lying between them. The CDR3 runs to 15 residues. In germline, CDR1 is SQVTM, CDR2 ANQGSEA. In the original workflow: The assay estimated nucleated cells by amplifying reference gene primers. Produced via immunoSEQ multiplex PCR; TCRdb's table is partial and in-frame only. V and J calls plus clone size are reproduced from that table; the DNA served to infer D and trimming. The repertoire has approximately 280,000 clones, around 89% of them found once; the top ten carry around 4.4%. The data originate from a study of blood T cell repertoires in COVID-19. Overall study: PBMCs, B-cell-depleted T cells, or T cells were the source of the cDNA or gDNA that made up the material.

The sequence derives from a man aged 40-49 years with acute or convalescent COVID-19. The genes are TRBV29-1 and TRBJ2-3; weak D call: TRBD2 (6 bases). The source material was peripheral blood. The CDR3 region has the DNA TGCAGCGTTGAGGAGGGAAGGGGCAGCACAGATACGCAGTATTTT. It is translated as CSVEEGRGSTDTQYF.